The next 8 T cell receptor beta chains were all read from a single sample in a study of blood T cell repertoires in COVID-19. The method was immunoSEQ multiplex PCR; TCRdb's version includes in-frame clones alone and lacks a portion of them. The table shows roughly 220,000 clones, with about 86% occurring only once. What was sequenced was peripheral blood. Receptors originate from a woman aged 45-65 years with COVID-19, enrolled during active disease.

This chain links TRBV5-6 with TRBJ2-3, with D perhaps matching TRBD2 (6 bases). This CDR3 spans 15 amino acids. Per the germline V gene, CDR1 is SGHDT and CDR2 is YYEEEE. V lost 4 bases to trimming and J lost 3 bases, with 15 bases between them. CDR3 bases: TGTGCCAGCAGCAAGGACTATGGAGGGACAGATACGCAGTATTTT. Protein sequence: CASSKDYGGTDTQYF.

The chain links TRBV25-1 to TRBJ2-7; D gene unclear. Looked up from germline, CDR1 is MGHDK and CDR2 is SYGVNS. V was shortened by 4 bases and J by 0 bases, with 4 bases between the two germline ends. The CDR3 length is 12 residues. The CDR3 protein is CASSGASYEQYF. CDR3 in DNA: TGTGCCAGCAGTGGAGCCTCCTACGAGCAGTACTTC.

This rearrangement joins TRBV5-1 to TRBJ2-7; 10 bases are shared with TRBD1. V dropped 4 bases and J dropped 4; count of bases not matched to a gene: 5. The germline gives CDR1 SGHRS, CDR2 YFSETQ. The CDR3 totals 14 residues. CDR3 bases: TGCGCCAGCAGCCCGCGGACAGGGGGTTACGAGCAGTACTTC. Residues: CASSPRTGGYEQYF.

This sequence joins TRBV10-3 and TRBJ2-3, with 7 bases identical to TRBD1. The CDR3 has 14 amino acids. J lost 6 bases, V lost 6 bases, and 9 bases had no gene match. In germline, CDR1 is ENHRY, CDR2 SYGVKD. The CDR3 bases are TGTGCCATCAGAACAGGGGCCAAAAAGGATACGCAGTATTTT. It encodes CAIRTGAKKDTQYF.

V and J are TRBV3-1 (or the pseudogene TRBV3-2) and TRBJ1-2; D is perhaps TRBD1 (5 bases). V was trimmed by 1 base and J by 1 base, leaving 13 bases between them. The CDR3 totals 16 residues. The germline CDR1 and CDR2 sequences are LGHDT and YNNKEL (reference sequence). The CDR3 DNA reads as TGTGCCAGCAGCCAAGTCGGCGGCAGGGTTAACTATGGCTACACCTTC. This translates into CASSQVGGRVNYGYTF.

CDR3 sequence reads: CASSPGEKRDEKLFF. The CDR3 DNA follows: TGTGCCAGCAGCCCCGGGGAGAAGAGGGATGAAAAACTGTTTTTT. The chain carries TRBV5-7 and TRBJ1-4; D uncertain. TRBV5-7 is an open reading frame, and its role is uncertain. The V end lost 4 bases, the J end lost 6 bases, and 16 bases lay between the germline ends. This CDR3 has 15 residues.

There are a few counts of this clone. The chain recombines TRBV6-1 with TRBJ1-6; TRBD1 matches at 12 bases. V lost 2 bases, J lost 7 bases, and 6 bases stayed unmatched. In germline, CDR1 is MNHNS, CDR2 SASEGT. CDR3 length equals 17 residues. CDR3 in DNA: TGTGCCAGCAGTGAATATGGGGGACAGGGGGCAAATTCACCCCTCCACTTT. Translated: CASSEYGGQGANSPLHF.

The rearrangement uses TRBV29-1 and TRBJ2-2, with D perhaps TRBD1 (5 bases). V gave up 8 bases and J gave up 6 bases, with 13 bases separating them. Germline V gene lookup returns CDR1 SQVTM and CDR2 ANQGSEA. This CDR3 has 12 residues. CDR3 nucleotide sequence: TGCAGCACAGAACAGGAGTCCGGGGAGCTGTTTTTT. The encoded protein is CSTEQESGELFF.